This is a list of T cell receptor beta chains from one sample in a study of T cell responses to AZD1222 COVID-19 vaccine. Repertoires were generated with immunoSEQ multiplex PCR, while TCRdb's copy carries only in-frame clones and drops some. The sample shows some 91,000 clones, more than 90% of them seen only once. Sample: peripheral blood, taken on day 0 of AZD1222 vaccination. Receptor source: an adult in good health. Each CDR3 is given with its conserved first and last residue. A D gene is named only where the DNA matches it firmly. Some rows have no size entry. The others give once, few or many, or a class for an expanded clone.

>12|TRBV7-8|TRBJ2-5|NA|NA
CASSAHQETQYF
TGTGCCAGCAGCGCCCATCAAGAGACCCAGTACTTC
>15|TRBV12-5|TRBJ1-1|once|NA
CASGLELRVNTEAFF
TGTGCTAGTGGTTTGGAATTGAGGGTGAACACTGAAGCTTTCTTT
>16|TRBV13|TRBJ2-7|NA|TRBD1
CASSKRRTGYPYEQYF
TGTGCCAGCAGCAAAAGACGGACAGGGTATCCCTACGAGCAGTACTTC
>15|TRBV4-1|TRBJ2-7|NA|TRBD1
CASSQGRGQVNEQYF
TGCGCCAGCAGCCAAGGGAGGGGACAGGTTAACGAGCAGTACTTC
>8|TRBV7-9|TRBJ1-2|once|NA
CASSTDTF
TGTGCCAGCAGCACTGACACCTTC
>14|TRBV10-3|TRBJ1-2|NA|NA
CALRATGTDYGYTF
TGTGCCCTCCGGGCAACCGGGACGGATTATGGCTACACCTTC
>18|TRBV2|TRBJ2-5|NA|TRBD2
CASSEALGSGTGQETQYF
TGTGCCAGCAGTGAGGCACTGGGAAGCGGGACTGGGCAAGAGACCCAGTACTTC
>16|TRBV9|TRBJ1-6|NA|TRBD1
CASSPVEGAYNSPLHF
TGTGCCAGCAGCCCAGTCGAGGGGGCGTATAATTCACCCCTCCACTTT
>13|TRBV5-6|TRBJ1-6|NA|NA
CASSLFGKSPLHF
TGTGCCAGCAGCTTGTTTGGGAAATCACCCCTCCACTTT
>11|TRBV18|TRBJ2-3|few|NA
CASSPTDTQYF
TGTGCCAGCTCACCCACAGATACGCAGTATTTT
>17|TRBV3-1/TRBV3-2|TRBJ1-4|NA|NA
CASSQDRGVGTNEKLFF
TGTGCCAGCAGCCAAGATCGCGGCGTAGGAACTAATGAAAAACTGTTTTTT
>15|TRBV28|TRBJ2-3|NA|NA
CASSLRRNQGDTQYF
TGTGCCAGCAGTTTACGCAGGAATCAAGGAGATACGCAGTATTTT
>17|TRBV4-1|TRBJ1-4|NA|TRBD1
CASSQEGGRRGLEKLFF
TGCGCCAGCAGCCAAGAAGGGGGGAGGAGGGGGCTGGAAAAACTGTTTTTT
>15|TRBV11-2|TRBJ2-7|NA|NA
CASSAIKGVIYEQYF
TGTGCCAGCAGCGCAATAAAAGGGGTGATCTACGAGCAGTACTTC
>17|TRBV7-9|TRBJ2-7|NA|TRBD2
CASSSPSPLAGLYEQYF
TGTGCCAGCAGCTCCCCATCCCCGCTAGCGGGACTCTACGAGCAGTACTTC
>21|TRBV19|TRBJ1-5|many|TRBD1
CASSIYLRRQGMSRTGQPQHF
TGTGCCAGTAGTATATATTTACGACGACAGGGGATGTCGAGGACGGGTCAGCCCCAGCATTTT
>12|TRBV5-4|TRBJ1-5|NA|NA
CASSFDNQPQHF
TGTGCCAGCAGCTTTGATAATCAGCCCCAGCATTTT
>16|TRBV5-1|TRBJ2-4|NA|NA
CASSLANSKAKNIQYF
TGCGCCAGCAGCTTGGCTAACAGCAAAGCCAAAAACATTCAGTACTTC
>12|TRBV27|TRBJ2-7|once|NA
CASSRNTYEQYF
TGTGCCAGCAGCCGGAACACCTACGAGCAGTACTTC
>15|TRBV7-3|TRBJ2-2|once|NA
CASSPAYRVPGELFF
TGTGCCAGCAGCCCAGCGTACAGGGTCCCCGGGGAGCTGTTTTTT
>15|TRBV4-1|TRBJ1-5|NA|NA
CASSQDGGSNQPQHF
TGCGCCAGCAGCCAAGATGGAGGTAGCAATCAGCCCCAGCATTTT
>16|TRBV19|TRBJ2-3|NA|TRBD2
CASSNPGGGYTDTQYF
TGTGCCAGTAGTAACCCCGGGGGGGGCTACACAGATACGCAGTATTTT
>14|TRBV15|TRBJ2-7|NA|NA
CATSRDGGTYEQYF
TGTGCCACCAGCAGAGATGGTGGAACTTACGAGCAGTACTTC
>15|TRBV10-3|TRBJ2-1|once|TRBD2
CAIRPLAGSYNEQFF
TGTGCCATCAGACCACTAGCGGGATCCTACAATGAGCAGTTCTTC